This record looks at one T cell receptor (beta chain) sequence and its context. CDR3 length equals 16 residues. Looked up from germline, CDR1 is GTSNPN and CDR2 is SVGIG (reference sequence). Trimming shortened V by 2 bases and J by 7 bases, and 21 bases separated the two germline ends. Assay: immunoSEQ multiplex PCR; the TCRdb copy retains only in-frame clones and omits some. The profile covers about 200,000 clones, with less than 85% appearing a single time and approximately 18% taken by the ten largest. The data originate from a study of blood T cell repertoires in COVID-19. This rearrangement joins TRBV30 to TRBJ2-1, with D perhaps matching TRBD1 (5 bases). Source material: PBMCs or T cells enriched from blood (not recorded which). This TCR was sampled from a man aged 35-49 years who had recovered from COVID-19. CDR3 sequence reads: CAWSSSARVIRNEQFF. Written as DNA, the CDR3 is TGTGCCTGGAGTTCCTCGGCCAGGGTCATCCGGAATGAGCAGTTCTTC.